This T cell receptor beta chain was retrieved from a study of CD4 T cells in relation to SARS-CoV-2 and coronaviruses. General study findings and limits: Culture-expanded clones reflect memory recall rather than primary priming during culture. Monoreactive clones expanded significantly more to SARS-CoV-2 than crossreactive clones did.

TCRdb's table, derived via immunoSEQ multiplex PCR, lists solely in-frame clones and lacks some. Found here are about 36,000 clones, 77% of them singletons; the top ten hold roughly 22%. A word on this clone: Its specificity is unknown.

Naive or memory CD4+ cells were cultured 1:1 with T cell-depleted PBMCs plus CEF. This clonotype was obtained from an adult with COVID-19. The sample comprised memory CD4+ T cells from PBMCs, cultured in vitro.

CDR3 in amino acids: CASSVESGGNEQYF. CDR3 in DNA: TGTGCCAGCAGCGTAGAATCGGGAGGTAACGAGCAGTACTTC. The chain carries TRBV9 and TRBJ2-7; 7 positions match TRBD2. The trim removed 0 bases at V and 5 bases at J, leaving 5 bases unmatched. Germline CDR1 reads SGDLS; CDR2 reads YYNGEE. There are 14 residues in the CDR3.